Listed below are T cell receptor beta chains from one sample, sequenced in a study of T cells in Graves' hyperthyroidism and ophthalmopathy. TCRdb ran MiXCR on the multiplex PCR reads and lists one entry per CDR3 protein. The sample has a few hundred thousand distinct CDR3 sequences; roughly 13% are singletons. The sample taken for sequencing was blood. These receptors were collected from a man aged 25-45 years with Graves' hyperthyroidism that later progressed to Graves' ophthalmopathy. The CDR3 runs from the conserved cysteine through the conserved F or W. The D gene is left open where the match is weak. Size values are once, few and many counts, or a class for expanded clones, and some rows have none.

V gene	clone size	D gene	J gene	CDR3 protein	CDR3 DNA
TRBV6-1	many	.	TRBJ1-3	CASSEFLRQNSGNTIYF	TGTGCCAGCAGTGAATTCTTAAGACAGAACTCTGGAAACACCATATATTTT
TRBV19	few	TRBD1	TRBJ1-4	CASSIGQGALPTNEKLFF	TGTGCCAGTAGTATCGGACAGGGGGCGCTTCCAACGAATGAAAAACTGTTTTTT
TRBV6-1	few	TRBD1	TRBJ2-1	CASSKGTGSSYNEQFF	TGTGCCAGCAGTAAAGGGACAGGGAGCTCCTACAATGAGCAGTTCTTC
TRBV19	.	.	TRBJ2-7	CATSGGSSYEQYF	TGTGCCACCTCAGGTGGGAGCTCCTACGAGCAGTACTTC
TRBV5-6	many	.	TRBJ1-1	CASRPRTGNTEAFF	TGTGCCAGCAGACCTAGGACGGGAAACACTGAAGCTTTCTTT
TRBV12-3/TRBV12-4	many	TRBD1	TRBJ2-7	CASSSRDRGTYEQYF	TGTGCCAGCAGTTCCCGGGACAGGGGCACCTACGAGCAGTACTTC
TRBV12-3/TRBV12-4	many	.	TRBJ1-5	CASGRVGQPQHF	TGTGCCAGCGGGAGGGTTGGGCAGCCCCAGCATTTT
TRBV4-1	.	.	TRBJ2-4	CASSSRYGGLAKNIQYF	TGCGCCAGCAGCTCCCGCTATGGGGGGTTAGCCAAAAACATTCAGTACTTC
TRBV5-1	many	.	TRBJ2-1	CASSLISNEQFF	TGCGCCAGCAGCTTGATCAGCAATGAGCAGTTCTTC
TRBV20-1	.	.	TRBJ1-1	CSASDRPEAFF	TGCAGTGCTTCGGACAGACCTGAAGCTTTCTTT
TRBV6-1	.	.	TRBJ1-2	CASSPSRGQYYGYTF	TGTGCCAGCAGTCCCTCCCGGGGACAATATTATGGCTACACCTTC
TRBV30	.	.	TRBJ2-3	CAWRPAEPAWGSDTQYF	TGTGCCTGGAGACCGGCAGAGCCCGCGTGGGGCTCAGATACGCAGTATTTT
TRBV9	many	.	TRBJ2-2	CASSGEEDTGELFF	TGTGCCAGCAGCGGAGAGGAAGACACCGGGGAGCTGTTTTTT
TRBV24-1	many	.	TRBJ2-2	CATSDEAYRDTGELFF	TGTGCCACCAGTGATGAAGCTTACAGAGACACCGGGGAGCTGTTTTTT
TRBV30	many	TRBD1	TRBJ1-2	CASTGGGVGYTF	TGTGCCTCCACGGGAGGGGGCGTTGGCTACACCTTC
TRBV11-2	many	.	TRBJ2-1	CATGTTYNEQFF	TGTGCCACCGGGACAACATACAATGAGCAGTTCTTC
TRBV20-1	many	.	TRBJ2-7	CSARSGDPRPFYEQYF	TGCAGTGCACGATCGGGAGACCCCAGACCTTTCTACGAGCAGTACTTC
TRBV7-9	many	.	TRBJ1-2	CASSRRESYGYTF	TGTGCCAGCAGCCGTCGGGAGTCATATGGCTACACCTTC
TRBV2	.	TRBD1	TRBJ2-4	CASSGGQGANIQYF	TGTGCCAGCAGTGGAGGACAGGGGGCGAACATTCAGTACTTC
TRBV12-3/TRBV12-4	many	.	TRBJ1-5	CASTGGKVVGPQHF	TGTGCCAGCACTGGTGGGAAGGTAGTGGGGCCCCAGCATTTT
TRBV2	.	.	TRBJ1-3	CASWEGVGNTIYF	TGTGCCAGCTGGGAGGGCGTGGGAAACACCATATATTTT
TRBV6-2/TRBV6-3	many	.	TRBJ1-2	CASSYFREGAGYTF	TGTGCCAGCAGTTACTTCAGGGAAGGGGCCGGCTACACCTTC
TRBV6-5	many	.	TRBJ2-5	CASSYSQWVRGGQTQYF	TGTGCCAGCAGTTACTCTCAGTGGGTCAGGGGGGGACAGACCCAGTACTTC
TRBV20-1	.	TRBD1	TRBJ2-1	CSAVRDRVLEQFF	TGCAGTGCTGTCCGGGACAGGGTTTTGGAGCAGTTCTTC
TRBV5-1	.	TRBD1	TRBJ1-3	CASSFADRGLSGNTIYF	TGCGCCAGCAGCTTCGCCGACAGGGGCTTATCTGGAAACACCATATATTTT
TRBV27	few	.	TRBJ2-2	CASSWSLGYTGELFF	TGTGCCAGCAGTTGGTCGCTGGGATACACCGGGGAGCTGTTTTTT
TRBV19	.	.	TRBJ2-2	CASSQGPNTGELFF	TGTGCCAGTAGCCAGGGTCCGAACACCGGGGAGCTGTTTTTT
TRBV20-1	few	TRBD2	TRBJ2-3	CSARPTSGTDTQYF	TGCAGTGCTAGACCTACTAGCGGCACAGATACGCAGTATTTT
TRBV28	few	.	TRBJ2-1	CASPARDLKDNEQFF	TGTGCCAGTCCGGCCCGGGACTTAAAAGACAATGAGCAGTTCTTC
TRBV2	many	.	TRBJ1-1	CASSGTGGVSPEAFF	TGTGCCAGCAGTGGGACTGGAGGAGTATCCCCCGAAGCTTTCTTT
TRBV7-9	many	TRBD1	TRBJ2-3	CASSPPTGDGTDTQYF	TGTGCCAGCAGCCCCCCTACAGGGGACGGCACAGATACGCAGTATTTT
TRBV30	few	.	TRBJ2-7	CAWRKKGSSESYEQYF	TGTGCCTGGAGAAAGAAGGGGTCCTCGGAATCCTACGAGCAGTACTTC